This T cell receptor (beta chain) was recorded in a study of CD8 T cells in ankylosing spondylitis. TCRdb called the 5' RACE reads again in MiXCR, with one record for every CDR3 protein. The data hold roughly 120,000 distinct CDR3 sequences, with around 15% observed a single time. The study's findings and limits: Blood from ankylosing spondylitis patients appeared to carry a characteristic eight-variant TCR beta motif. Reported data indicate significant enrichment of disease-linked clones within matched ankylosing spondylitis synovial fluid.

CDR1 SGHNT and CDR2 YENEEA come from the germline V gene. This CDR3 is built from 15 residues. As to this clonotype: The antigen is unknown. The junction shows a germline mismatch at one end, possibly a read error.

Material: blood, either unsorted or a sorted T cell fraction (not recorded which). The chain links TRBV11-3 to TRBJ1-1; possibly TRBD1 for D (6 bases). This receptor was identified in a female donor with ankylosing spondylitis or in good health (not recorded which). Written as DNA, the CDR3 is TGTGCCAGCAGCTTAGATGGACAGAAGAACACTGAGGCTTTCTTT. This codes for CASSLDGQKNTEAFF.